The 9 T cell receptor beta chains below all came from one sample that was sequenced in a study of T cells in Graves' hyperthyroidism and ophthalmopathy. RNA transcripts gave rise to amplified TCR beta CDR3 regions. When the TCR CDR3 underwent first-round RT-PCR, the HTBI primer set was used. Via MiXCR, TCRdb re-called the multiplex PCR reads, giving one row per CDR3 protein. The sample lists about 360,000 distinct CDR3 sequences, roughly 12% occurring once. The sequencing sample was made of blood. These receptors all come from a man younger than 40 with Graves' hyperthyroidism that later progressed to Graves' ophthalmopathy.

This clonotype was observed a few times. The V call is TRBV25-1, the J call TRBJ1-5; possibly TRBD1 for D (6 bases). The V gene lost 5 bases and the J gene lost 2 bases, with 16 bases spanning the gap. Germline loops: CDR1 MGHDK, CDR2 SYGVNS. The CDR3 contains 16 residues. The CDR3 bases are TGTGCCAGCAGTCTCCCCCCCAGGGGTGGCAATCAGCCCCAGCATTTT. Its translation: CASSLPPRGGNQPQHF.

V and J are TRBV12-3 or TRBV12-4 and TRBJ1-6; D is unclear. Trimming shortened V by 3 bases and J by 9 bases, and 6 bases separated the two germline ends. This CDR3 is 12 amino acids long. The CDR3 sequence: CASSFSGSPLHF. As DNA, the CDR3 is TGTGCCAGCAGTTTTTCGGGTTCACCCCTCCACTTT.

This clonotype showed up many times. This sequence joins TRBV28 and TRBJ2-7; D ambiguous. The germline V and J ends were trimmed by 3 bases and 7 bases, with 10 bases remaining between them. The CDR3 runs 12 residues. Germline V gene data show CDR1 as MDHEN and CDR2 as SYDVKM. The CDR3 DNA follows: TGTGCCAGCAGTTTTAGCCCTGGTGAGCAGTACTTC. Its translation: CASSFSPGEQYF.

This clonotype appeared a few times. CDR3: CARLTGDYGYTF. The DNA of the CDR3 is TGTGCCAGGCTGACGGGGGACTATGGCTACACCTTC. The chain has TRBV6-1 and TRBJ1-2; the D gene is possibly TRBD1 (5 bases). V gave up 9 bases and J gave up 3 bases, with 11 bases separating them. Per the germline V gene, CDR1 is MNHNS and CDR2 is SASEGT. The CDR3 runs 12 residues.

This clonotype was observed a few times. The chain has TRBV4-1 and TRBJ1-1; no clear D gene. The V and J ends lost 3 bases and 5 bases respectively, with 10 bases between them. The CDR3 runs 13 residues. The germline gives CDR1 MGHRA, CDR2 YSYEKL. CDR3 DNA sequence: TGCGCCAGCAGCCACTTGGACGGGACTGAAGCTTTCTTT. Its translation is CASSHLDGTEAFF.

The rearrangement links TRBV9 to TRBJ2-5, with D possibly matching TRBD2 (6 bases). V lost 0 bases and J 2 bases, leaving 14 bases between the germline ends. The CDR3 runs to 16 residues. Germline values: CDR1 SGDLS, CDR2 YYNGEE. The CDR3 DNA follows: TGTGCCAGCAGCGTAGAAGGGCTAGCGCTTCAAGAGACCCAGTACTTC. It encodes CASSVEGLALQETQYF.

J is TRBJ1-4 and V is TRBV3-1; weak D call: TRBD1 (6 bases). The CDR3 consists of 16 residues. The germline V gene has CDR1 LGHDT and CDR2 YNNKEL (reference sequence). Trimming pared 3 bases from V and 8 bases from J, leaving 19 bases between. The CDR3 loop is CASSHPGVLEYEKLFF. The DNA for the CDR3 is TGTGCCAGCAGCCATCCAGGGGTCTTAGAATACGAAAAACTGTTTTTT. The full variable domain, rest sourced from reference TRBV3-1 and TRBJ1-4, is DTAVSQTPKYLVTQMGNDKSIKCEQNLGHDTMYWYKQDSKKFLKIMFSYNNKELIINETVPNRFSPKSPDKAHLNLHINSLELGDSAVYFCASSHPGVLEYEKLFFGSGTQLSVL.

This clonotype was seen at least ten times. The chain has TRBV11-2 and TRBJ2-1; D is uncertain. The V end lost 1 base, the J end lost 3 bases, and 7 bases lay between the germline ends. The CDR3 covers 14 residues. Germline CDR1 and CDR2: SGHAT and FQNNGV. The CDR3 region has the DNA TGTGCCAGCAGCTTAGGGAATAGCTACAATGAGCAGTTCTTC. This translates into CASSLGNSYNEQFF.

This clonotype was seen many times. This sequence joins TRBV11-2 and TRBJ2-5; 8 bases agree with TRBD1. V lost 5 bases to trimming and J lost 4 bases; unmatched junction nucleotides: 3. Per germline, CDR1 SGHAT and CDR2 FQNNGV. The CDR3 length is 13 residues. In DNA form, the CDR3 reads TGTGCCAGCAGCCCGGACAGGGTAGAGACCCAGTACTTC. This codes for CASSPDRVETQYF.